These 15 T cell receptor beta chains share one sample of origin, sequenced in a study of neurological immune-mediated disorders. TCRdb itself ran the 5' RACE reads through MiXCR, one entry per CDR3 protein. Of fewer than 35,000 distinct CDR3 sequences in the sample, about 15% were seen once. Time point indicated: technical triplicate 3. Input material: CD4+ T cells from blood. The receptors originated from a female donor with HTLV-1-associated myelopathy (HAM/TSP).

This clonotype was found many times. J is TRBJ2-5 and V is TRBV20-1; TRBD1 agrees at 9 bases. V shed 0 bases and J 5 bases; nucleotides not matched to a gene: 10. Germline V gives CDR1 DFQATT, CDR2 SNEGSKA (reference sequence). The CDR3 has 16 residues. The CDR3 nucleotides are TGCAGTGCTAGAGATCAGGGACAGGGAGGAGCGGAGACCCAGTACTTC. It is translated as CSARDQGQGGAETQYF.

This clonotype has a count of ten or more. This chain uses TRBV20-1 with TRBJ2-7; the match to TRBD2 covers 14 bases. The CDR3 is 16 amino acids. Per the germline V gene, CDR1 is DFQATT and CDR2 is SNEGSKA (reference sequence). After removal of 3 bases from V and 2 bases from J, the junction contained 6 bases not matched to a gene. CDR3 in amino acids: CSARGLAGVKAYEQYF. DNA for the CDR3: TGCAGTGCTAGGGGACTAGCGGGAGTAAAGGCCTACGAGCAGTACTTC.

The sample holds many counts of this clonotype. J is TRBJ2-3 and V is TRBV5-1; 9 nucleotides agree with TRBD2. This CDR3 comprises 15 residues. With V trimmed by 4 bases and J by 3 bases, 6 bases remained unmatched. Germline lookup yields CDR1 SGHRS and CDR2 YFSETQ. The DNA for the CDR3 is TGCGCCAGCAGCATGACCACTAGCGGGACAGATACGCAGTATTTT. Residues: CASSMTTSGTDTQYF. The full variable domain, completed using reference TRBV5-1 and TRBJ2-3, is KAGVTQTPRYLIKTRGQQVTLSCSPISGHRSVSWYQQTPGQGLQFLFEYFSETQRNKGNFPGRFSGRQFSNSRSEMNVSTLELGDSALYLCASSMTTSGTDTQYFGPGTRLTVL.

The table lists this clonotype with many counts. The chain combines TRBV20-1 with TRBJ1-5; a weak D match, TRBD1 (5 bases). CDR1 is DFQATT, CDR2 SNEGSKA, per germline (reference sequence). Deletions cut 3 bases from V and 6 bases from J, with 21 bases between. The CDR3 is made up of 16 amino acids. CDR3 sequence reads: CSARKVGALRGQPQHF. DNA for the CDR3: TGCAGTGCTAGGAAGGTAGGGGCCTTACGCGGTCAGCCCCAGCATTTT.

This clonotype occurred many times. V gene TRBV12-3 or TRBV12-4 combines with J gene TRBJ2-7, with a weak D call TRBD2 (6 bases). The CDR3 is made up of 15 amino acids. V was shortened by 3 bases and J by 4 bases, with 16 bases between the two germline ends. The CDR3 region has the DNA TGTGCCAGCAGTTTCGGAGCGGGTCTGGGTTACGAGCAGTACTTC. This translates into CASSFGAGLGYEQYF.

There are many counts of this clonotype. V and J are TRBV6-1 and TRBJ2-1; 14 bases are a match to TRBD2. There are 15 residues in the CDR3. Germline V gene sequence: CDR1 MNHNS, CDR2 SASEGT. The J segment lost 8 bases and the V segment lost 3 bases, leaving 3 bases of the junction unmatched. CDR3 protein: CASSDPGLAGDEQFF. CDR3 sequence (DNA): TGTGCCAGCAGTGACCCGGGACTAGCGGGAGATGAGCAGTTCTTC.

This clonotype appeared many times. The chain combines TRBV29-1 with TRBJ2-5; D gene unclear. The CDR3 spans 13 residues. V lost 7 bases and J 5 bases, leaving 17 bases between the germline ends. Germline CDR1 and CDR2: SQVTM and ANQGSEA. CDR3 sequence: CSGVLIAGETQYF. In nucleotides, the CDR3 is TGCAGCGGAGTGCTGATCGCCGGGGAGACCCAGTACTTC.

This clonotype was detected a few times. This may stem from a read error, because a much larger clone lies one nucleotide away. The chain is built from TRBV19 and TRBJ1-6; D gene uncertain. Trimming pared 10 bases from V and 7 bases from J, leaving 17 bases between. CDR1 and CDR2 (germline): LNHDA, SQIVND (reference sequence). CDR3 length equals 14 residues. Here the CDR3 reads CANMSWDRNSPLHF. The CDR3 nucleotides are TGTGCCAATATGTCGTGGGATCGGAATTCACCCCTCCACTTT.

This clonotype was seen many times. This chain uses TRBV20-1 with TRBJ2-7; 11 nucleotides line up with TRBD2. The V and J ends lost 7 bases and 1 base, in that order; junction bases with no gene match: 6. Germline V gene data show CDR1 as DFQATT and CDR2 as SNEGSKA (reference sequence). This CDR3 contains 14 residues. CDR3 nucleotide sequence: TGCAGTGGTTTTAGCGGGGGGGCGTCCTACGAGCAGTACTTC. Amino acids: CSGFSGGASYEQYF.

This clonotype showed up many times. The V and J genes are TRBV4-2 and TRBJ1-3; D is unclear. The V end was cut by 0 bases, the J end by 4 bases, with 10 bases between. CDR1 and CDR2 (germline): LGHNA, YNFKEQ. CDR3 size: 15 residues. CDR3 sequence: CASSQDRLGGNTIYF. The CDR3 region has the DNA TGTGCCAGCAGCCAAGATAGACTGGGGGGAAACACCATATATTTT.

This clonotype was observed many times. The chain combines TRBV20-1 with TRBJ2-2, with D hard to call. V was trimmed by 1 base and J by 2 bases, leaving 8 bases between them. The CDR3 length is 14 residues. Looked up from germline, CDR1 is DFQATT and CDR2 is SNEGSKA (reference sequence). The CDR3 DNA is TGCAGTGCTAGAGCGTCTGAAAACACCGGGGAGCTGTTTTTT. Its translation: CSARASENTGELFF.

This rearrangement joins TRBV20-1 to TRBJ1-1; TRBD1 aligns across 8 bases. V dropped 1 base and J dropped 1; count of bases not matched to a gene: 11. This CDR3 is 17 amino acids long. In germline, CDR1 is DFQATT, CDR2 SNEGSKA (reference sequence). The CDR3 nucleotides are TGCAGTGCTAGAGTTCCCAGGGGGCGGGTTTCGAACACTGAAGCTTTCTTT. Translated: CSARVPRGRVSNTEAFF.

This clonotype has ten or more counts. V and J are TRBV29-1 and TRBJ1-1; D is undetermined. CDR1 and CDR2 (germline): SQVTM, ANQGSEA. The CDR3 runs 12 residues. The CDR3 DNA reads as TGCGGCGGCGCCGACGGAGGACCTGAAGCTTTCTTT. It specifies CGGADGGPEAFF.

This clonotype was detected many times. The chain links TRBV7-9 to TRBJ2-7; D gene uncertain. CDR3 length: 12 amino acids. Germline loops: CDR1 SEHNR, CDR2 FQNEAQ (reference sequence). Trimming pared 5 bases from V and 2 bases from J, leaving 7 bases between. CDR3 in DNA: TGTGCCAGCAGCGTCTCGGCCTACGAGCAGTACTTC. It translates to CASSVSAYEQYF.

This clonotype showed up many times. The chain has TRBV10-3 and TRBJ2-3; D perhaps matches TRBD1 (5 bases). Germline V lookup: CDR1 ENHRY, CDR2 SYGVKD. The CDR3 sequence is 14 residues long. With 5 bases removed from V and 5 bases from J, the gap between germline ends came to 14 bases. CDR3 in amino acids: CAISQDPTVDTQYF. As DNA, the CDR3 is TGTGCCATCAGTCAAGACCCGACAGTAGATACGCAGTATTTT.